The entry that follows covers one TCR beta chain sequence. Its antigen remains unidentified. The data originate from a study of T cell responses to AZD1222 COVID-19 vaccine. Overall study findings and caveats: The donors showed a predominance of white British ancestry and of females, with possible underestimation of clonal diversity. Close to half of all spike-specific TCRs reportedly target regions of the variants that are unmutated. Across spike, vaccine-associated CD4 TCRs were found, dominant at 160-218 and 743-854. Seropositivity was recorded at baseline in only five to seven AZD1222 recipients.

CDR3 length equals 17 residues. CDR1 and CDR2 from the germline V gene are LGHNA and YNFKEQ. The junction had 10 bases not matched to a gene; V was cut back by 2 bases and J by 5 bases. TCRdb's table, derived via immunoSEQ multiplex PCR, lists solely in-frame clones and lacks some. The sample consists of roughly 150,000 clones, approximately 90% of them appearing once. This receptor was identified in an adult in good health. The chain carries TRBV4-2 and TRBJ1-2; 11 bases agree with TRBD1. Sequenced material: peripheral blood, taken on day 0 of MenACWY control vaccination. CDR3 in amino acids: CASSQRAGTGGAYGYTF. CDR3 DNA: TGTGCCAGCAGCCAACGAGCCGGGACAGGGGGGGCTTATGGCTACACCTTC.